Sequencing of this T cell receptor (beta chain) was carried out in a study of identical twins. The study, taken as a whole, reports: Fewer insertions were carried by abundant cord blood beta clonotypes, but none was seen in memory repertoires.

V shed 2 bases, J shed 5 bases, and the junction held 10 bases outside the gene matches. This CDR3 region has 16 residues. In regard to this clonotype: What it binds is unknown.

Each CDR3 protein gets one entry after TCRdb re-called the 5' RACE reads with MiXCR. The sample has 550,000 to 700,000 distinct CDR3 sequences, 9% to 10% seen once. Healthy Caucasians supplied all donations. The data were also submitted as part of a second study, on yellow fever vaccine responses in identical twins.

The J gene is TRBJ2-3, the V gene TRBV12-3 or TRBV12-4; 7 bases align to TRBD2. Source material: PBMCs. The TCR sequence derives from a woman under 30 in good health. CDR3 amino acids: CASSLWAGAGIDTQYF. The CDR3 DNA reads as TGTGCCAGCAGTTTATGGGCGGGAGCGGGAATAGATACGCAGTATTTT.